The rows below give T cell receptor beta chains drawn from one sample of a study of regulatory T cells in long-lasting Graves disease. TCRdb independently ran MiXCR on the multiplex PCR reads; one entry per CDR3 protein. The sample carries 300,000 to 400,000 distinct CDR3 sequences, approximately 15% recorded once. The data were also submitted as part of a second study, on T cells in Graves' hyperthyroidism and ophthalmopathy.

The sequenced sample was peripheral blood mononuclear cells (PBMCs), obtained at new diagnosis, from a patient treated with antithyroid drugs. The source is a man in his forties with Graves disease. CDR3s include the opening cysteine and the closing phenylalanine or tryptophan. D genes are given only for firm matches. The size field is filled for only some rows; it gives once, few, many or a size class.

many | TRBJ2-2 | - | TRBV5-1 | TGCGCCAGCAGCTTAGCACCGAGGGGCGCAGGCGGGGAGCTGTTTTTT | CASSLAPRGAGGELFF
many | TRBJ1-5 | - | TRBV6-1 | TGTGCCAGCATGTGGACACTGAGACAGCCCCAGCATTTT | CASMWTLRQPQHF
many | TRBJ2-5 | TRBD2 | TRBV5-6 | TGTGCCAGCAGTAAGAGCGGGGGCAGAACCTCCCAGTACTTC | CASSKSGGRTSQYF
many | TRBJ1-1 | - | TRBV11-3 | TGTGCCAGCAGCTTAGATCGTATCACTGAAGCTTTCTTT | CASSLDRITEAFF
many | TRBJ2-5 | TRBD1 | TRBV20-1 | TGCAGTGCTAAGACAAGGACAGGGTTCGAGACCCAGTACTTC | CSAKTRTGFETQYF
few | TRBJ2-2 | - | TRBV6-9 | TGTGCCAGCAGTTACTTTCCAGGGGTCGGCACCGGGGAGCTGTTTTTT | CASSYFPGVGTGELFF
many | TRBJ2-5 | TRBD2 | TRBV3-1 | TGTGCCAGCAGCCAAGATCGGTCTAGCGGGTATGAGACCCAGTACTTC | CASSQDRSSGYETQYF
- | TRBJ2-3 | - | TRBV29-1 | TGCAGCGTTGACCAGGGCGGGCGGGGAGATACGCAGTATTTT | CSVDQGGRGDTQYF
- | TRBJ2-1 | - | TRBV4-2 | TGTGCCAGCAGACCTGGACGGGAGAATGAGCAGTTCTTC | CASRPGRENEQFF
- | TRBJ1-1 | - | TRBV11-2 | TGTGCCAGCAGCTTAGTGGGGGGCGCAGACACTGAAGCTTTCTTT | CASSLVGGADTEAFF
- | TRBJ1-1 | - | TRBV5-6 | TGTGCCAGCAGCTCCAATTTCGTAAAGGGGAACACTGAAGCTTTCTTT | CASSSNFVKGNTEAFF
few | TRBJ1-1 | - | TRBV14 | TGTGCCAGCAGCCAAGATCCCCTGTGGAGGGGCACTGAAGCTTTCTTT | CASSQDPLWRGTEAFF
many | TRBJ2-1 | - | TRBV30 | TGTGCCTGGAGTCCCAGATCCTTCGGGGGAGGGCAGTTCTTC | CAWSPRSFGGGQFF
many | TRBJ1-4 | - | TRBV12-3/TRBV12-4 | TGTGCCAGCAGTCGCGCAACTAATGAAAAACTGTTTTTT | CASSRATNEKLFF
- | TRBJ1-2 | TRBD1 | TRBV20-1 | TGCAGTGCCCGCGCCGCAATCAGGGGGGAAGGCTACACCTTC | CSARAAIRGEGYTF
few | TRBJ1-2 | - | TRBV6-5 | TGTGCCAGCAGTTACCAGCCAGATAACTATGGCTACACCTTC | CASSYQPDNYGYTF
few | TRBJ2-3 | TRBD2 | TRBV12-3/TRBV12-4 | TGTGCCAGCAGTTCTGCCGGGACTAGCGGGTCGGGCACAGATACGCAGTATTTT | CASSSAGTSGSGTDTQYF
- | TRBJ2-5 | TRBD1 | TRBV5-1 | TGCGCCAGCAGCTCCCCTGACAGGGGAGAGACCCAGTACTTC | CASSSPDRGETQYF
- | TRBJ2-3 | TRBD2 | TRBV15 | TGTGCCACCAGCGGGGGAATGGTTGGGACTAGTAGAACCACAGATACGCAGTATTTT | CATSGGMVGTSRTTDTQYF
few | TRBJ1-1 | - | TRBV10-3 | TGTGCCATCAGTGAAGGGAGCCTCGGAGACACTGAAGCTTTCTTT | CAISEGSLGDTEAFF
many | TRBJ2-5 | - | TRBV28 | TGTGCCAGCAGTTTTTCAGAGGGGGAGACCCAGTACTTC | CASSFSEGETQYF
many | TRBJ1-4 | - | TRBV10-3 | TGTGCCACAGCCCGGGGAACGGAGGAAAAACTGTTTTTT | CATARGTEEKLFF
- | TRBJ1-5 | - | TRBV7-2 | TGTGCCAGCAGCTTAGCGATGGGGCAGGATATCAATCAGCCCCAGCATTTT | CASSLAMGQDINQPQHF
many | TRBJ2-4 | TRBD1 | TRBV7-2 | TGTGCCAGCAGCTCGCGACAGGGGAACATTCAGTACTTC | CASSSRQGNIQYF
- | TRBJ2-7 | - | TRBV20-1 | TGCAGTGCCAGTCTCGGGGTGGACGAGCAGTACTTC | CSASLGVDEQYF
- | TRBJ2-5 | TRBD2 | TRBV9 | TGTGCCAGCAGTGAACTCGGGACTACAAAAGAGACCCAGTACTTC | CASSELGTTKETQYF
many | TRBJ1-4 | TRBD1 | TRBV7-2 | TGTGCCAGCAGCAGGGGGCGATCCGCTGAAAAACTGTTTTTT | CASSRGRSAEKLFF
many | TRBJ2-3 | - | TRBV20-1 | TGCAGTGCGAAACAGGGAGGTGCGACAGATACGCAGTATTTT | CSAKQGGATDTQYF
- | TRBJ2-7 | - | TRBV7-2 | TGTGCCAGCGGGCCGGGCTCAACCCCAGGACACTACGAGCAGTACTTC | CASGPGSTPGHYEQYF
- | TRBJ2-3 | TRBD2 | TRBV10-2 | TGCGCCAGCAGTGATGAGAGGGTAGCGGGGGGCTTTGGAGATACGCAGTATTTT | CASSDERVAGGFGDTQYF
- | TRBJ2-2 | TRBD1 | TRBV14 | TGTGCCAGCAGCCCCCTGGGGACAGGAGCGAGCACCGGGGAGCTGTTTTTT | CASSPLGTGASTGELFF
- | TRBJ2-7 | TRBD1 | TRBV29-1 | TGCAGCGTTTTCGACAGGGCCTACGAGCAGTACTTC | CSVFDRAYEQYF
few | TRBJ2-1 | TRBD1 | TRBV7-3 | TGTGCCAGCAGCCTCTACCCGCAGGGGGCGGGTGAGCAGTTCTTC | CASSLYPQGAGEQFF
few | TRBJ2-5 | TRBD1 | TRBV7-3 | TGTGCCAGCAGCTCCTCCGGGACAGCTTTGGAGACCCAGTACTTC | CASSSSGTALETQYF
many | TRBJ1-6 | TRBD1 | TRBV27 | TGTGCCAGCAGCCCCGGGACAGGACGTTCACCCCTCCACTTT | CASSPGTGRSPLHF
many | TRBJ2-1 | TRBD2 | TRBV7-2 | TGTGCCAGCAGCCCCGGACTAGCGGGGGATGAGCAGTTCTTC | CASSPGLAGDEQFF
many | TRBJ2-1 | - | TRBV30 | TGTGCCTGGGGACCGGGGTACAATGAGCAGTTCTTC | CAWGPGYNEQFF
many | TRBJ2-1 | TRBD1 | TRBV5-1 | TGCGCCAGCAGCACCGGGACAGGGGTTAATGAGCAGTTCTTC | CASSTGTGVNEQFF
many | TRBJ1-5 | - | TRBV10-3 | TGTGCCATCAGTGAAGCTAGGGGTGGGGGCAATCAGCCCCAGCATTTT | CAISEARGGGNQPQHF
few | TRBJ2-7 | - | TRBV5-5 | TGTGCCAGCAGCTTGGTACCAAGCTCCTACGAGCAGTACTTC | CASSLVPSSYEQYF
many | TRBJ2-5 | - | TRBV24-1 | TGTGCCACCAGTGACCCAAGGGGGAGCGGGGAGACCCAGTACTTC | CATSDPRGSGETQYF
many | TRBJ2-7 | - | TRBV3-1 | TGTGCCAGCAGCCGGGTAGGGACGGTTTCCTACGAGCAGTACTTC | CASSRVGTVSYEQYF
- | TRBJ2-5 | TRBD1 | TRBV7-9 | TGTGCCAGCAGTGATGAATATGGGACAGAGTTCTTC | CASSDEYGTEFF
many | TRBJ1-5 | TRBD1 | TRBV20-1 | TGCAGTGCTAGCCGCGACAGGGCCAATCAGCCCCAGCATTTT | CSASRDRANQPQHF
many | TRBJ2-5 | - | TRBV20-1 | TGCAGTGCAGTGGGCAGGGCCCAAGAGACCCAGTACTTC | CSAVGRAQETQYF
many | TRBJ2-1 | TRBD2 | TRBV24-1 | TGTGCCACCAGTGACGCTGGACTAGCGGTTTTCAATGAGCAGTTCTTC | CATSDAGLAVFNEQFF
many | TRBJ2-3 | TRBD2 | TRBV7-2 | TGTGCCAGCAGCTTACAGGCGGGGGGCACAGATACGCAGTATTTT | CASSLQAGGTDTQYF
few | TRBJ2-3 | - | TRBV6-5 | TGTGCCAGCAGTTACTCGCGGCAGAGGACGCAGTATTTT | CASSYSRQRTQYF
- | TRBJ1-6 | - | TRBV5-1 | TGCGCCAGCAGCCCGGGGAGGGGTCGGGATAATTCACCCCTCCACTTT | CASSPGRGRDNSPLHF
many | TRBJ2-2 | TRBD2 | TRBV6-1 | TGTGCCAGCAGTCGGGGGGGCCACCCTTCCGGGGAGCTGTTTTTT | CASSRGGHPSGELFF
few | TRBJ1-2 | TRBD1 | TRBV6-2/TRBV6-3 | TGTGCCAGCAGTGATCCAGGGGGCGCGAACTATGGCTACACCTTC | CASSDPGGANYGYTF
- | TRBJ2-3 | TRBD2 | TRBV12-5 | TGTGCTAGTGGTTCCGGGACTAGCGGCACAGATACGCAGTATTTT | CASGSGTSGTDTQYF
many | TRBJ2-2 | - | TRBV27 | TGTGCCAGCAGTTTATACGGTGCCGCGAACACCGGGGAGCTGTTTTTT | CASSLYGAANTGELFF
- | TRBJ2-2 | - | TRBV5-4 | TGTGCCAGCAGCAATGAGGGGAGTAGGGCCGGGGAGCTGTTTTTT | CASSNEGSRAGELFF
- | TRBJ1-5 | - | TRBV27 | TGTGCCAGCAGTTCCCTCGGGGAAGGGTATCAGCCCCAGCATTTT | CASSSLGEGYQPQHF
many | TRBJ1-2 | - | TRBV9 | TGTGCCAGCAGCCCTCTCTCGAAGACCTTGGATGGCTACACCTTC | CASSPLSKTLDGYTF
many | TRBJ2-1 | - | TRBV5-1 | TGCGCCAGCAGCTGGCTTAAACTCCCCAATGAGCAGTTCTTC | CASSWLKLPNEQFF
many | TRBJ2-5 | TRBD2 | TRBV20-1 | TGCAGTGCTAGCGGGGGGGAAGGACAAGAGACCCAGTACTTC | CSASGGEGQETQYF
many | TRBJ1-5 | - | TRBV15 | TGTGCCACCAGCAGTCTTGGCAGGTTGAGCAATCAGCCCCAGCATTTT | CATSSLGRLSNQPQHF